The clone carrying this TCR beta chain occurred a few times. Attached unique molecular identifiers marked individual cDNA molecules. TCRdb reprocessed the 5' RACE reads via MiXCR and lists one record per CDR3 protein. In the table there are around 63,000 distinct CDR3 sequences, over 4.5% of which are singletons. These data come from a study of early T cells in non-severe SARS-CoV-2 infection. About the research overall: Bulk RNA taken from unsorted whole blood was sequenced, leaving chains unpaired.

Germline V CDR1 and CDR2: SGDLS, YYNGEE. The V gene lost 4 bases and the J gene lost 4 bases, with 26 bases spanning the gap. CDR3 size: 18 residues. The receptor was isolated from an adult who was a healthcare worker with PCR-confirmed SARS-CoV-2 infection or an uninfected control (not recorded which). Sequencing used whole blood, obtained at baseline. The chain joins TRBV9 to TRBJ1-1; no firm D call. The CDR3 nucleotides are TGTGCCAGCAGCCTTAGGGTGCGGCAAAAGATTAAAACCACTGAAGCTTTCTTT. It yields the protein CASSLRVRQKIKTTEAFF.